The 2 T cell receptor beta chains presented below share a single source sample, sequenced in a study of cytomegalovirus exposure and HLA in healthy donors. Produced via immunoSEQ multiplex PCR; TCRdb's table is partial and in-frame only. Of 100,000 to 150,000 clones in the sample, roughly 87% were seen once. The sample consisted of PBMCs. The receptors stem from a woman between 18 and 29 years old in good health and CMV-seronegative.

The gene calls are TRBV19 and TRBJ1-1; TRBD1 matches at 8 bases. Per the germline V gene, CDR1 is LNHDA and CDR2 is SQIVND (reference sequence). Trimming at V came to 5 bases and at J to 6 bases, leaving 11 bases not matched to a gene. The CDR3 sequence is 15 residues long. The CDR3 coding sequence is TGTGCCAGTAGTCCTGCCGGGACAGGTCCCGCTGAAGCTTTCTTT. It encodes CASSPAGTGPAEAFF. Full variable domain (outside the CDR3, taken from reference TRBV19 and TRBJ1-1): DGGITQSPKYLFRKEGQNVTLSCEQNLNHDAMYWYRQDPGQGLRLIYYSQIVNDFQKGDIAEGYSVSREKKESFPLTVTSAQKNPTAFYLCASSPAGTGPAEAFFGQGTRLTVV.

The chain employs TRBV28 and TRBJ1-3; D might be TRBD1 (5 bases). CDR3 size: 16 residues. Germline V CDR1 and CDR2: MDHEN, SYDVKM. The germline V and J ends were trimmed by 3 bases and 0 bases, with 12 bases remaining between them. The CDR3 is CASSFATVLSGNTIYF. The CDR3 DNA reads as TGTGCCAGCAGTTTTGCGACAGTCCTCTCTGGAAACACCATATATTTT.